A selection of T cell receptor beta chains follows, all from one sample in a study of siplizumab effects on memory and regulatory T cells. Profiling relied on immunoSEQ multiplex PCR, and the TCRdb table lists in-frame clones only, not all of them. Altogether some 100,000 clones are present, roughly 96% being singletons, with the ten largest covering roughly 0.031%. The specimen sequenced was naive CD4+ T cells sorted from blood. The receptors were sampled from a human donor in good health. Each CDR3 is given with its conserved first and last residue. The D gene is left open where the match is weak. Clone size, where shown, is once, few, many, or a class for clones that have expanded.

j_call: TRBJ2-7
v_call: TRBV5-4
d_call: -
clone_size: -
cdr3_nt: TGTGCCAGCAGTCGACTGCGGGGCTACGAGCAGTACTTC
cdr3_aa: CASSRLRGYEQYF

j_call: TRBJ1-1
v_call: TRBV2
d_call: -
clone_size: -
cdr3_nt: TGTGCCAGCAGTGAAGTTAGGGGAGCGTCAGCTTTCTTT
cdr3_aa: CASSEVRGASAFF

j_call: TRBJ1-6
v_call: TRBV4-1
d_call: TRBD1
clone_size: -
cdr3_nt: TGCGCCAGCAGCCTCGACAGGGCTAATTCACCCCTCCACTTT
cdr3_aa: CASSLDRANSPLHF

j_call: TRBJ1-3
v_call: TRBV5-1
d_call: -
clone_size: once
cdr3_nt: TGCGCCAGCAGCTTGGATGGGAGCTCTGGAAACACCATATATTTT
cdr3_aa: CASSLDGSSGNTIYF

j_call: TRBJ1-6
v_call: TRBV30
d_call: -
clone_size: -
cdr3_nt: TGTGCCTGGAGTGGAAGGAATTCACCCCTCCACTTT
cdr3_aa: CAWSGRNSPLHF

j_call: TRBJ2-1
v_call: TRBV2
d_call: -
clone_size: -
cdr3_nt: TGTGCCAGCAAATCGGGACACGCAAACAATGAGCAGTTCTTC
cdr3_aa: CASKSGHANNEQFF

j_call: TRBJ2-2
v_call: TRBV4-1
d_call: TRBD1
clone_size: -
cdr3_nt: TGCGCCAGCAGCCAGCGGACAGGCCCCCCCCCGATCGGGGAGCTGTTTTTT
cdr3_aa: CASSQRTGPPPIGELFF

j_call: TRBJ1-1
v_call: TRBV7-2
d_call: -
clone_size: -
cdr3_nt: TGTGCCAGCAGCGAACAGGTTGAAGCTTTCTTT
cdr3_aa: CASSEQVEAFF

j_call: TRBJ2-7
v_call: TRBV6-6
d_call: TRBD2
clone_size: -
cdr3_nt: TGTGCCAGCAGTCGGGTCGGGGGGGGCGACGAGCAGTACTTC
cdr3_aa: CASSRVGGGDEQYF

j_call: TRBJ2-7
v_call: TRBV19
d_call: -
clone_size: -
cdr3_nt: TGTGCCAGTAGTGGACGACAGATCTACGAGCAGTACTTC
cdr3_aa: CASSGRQIYEQYF

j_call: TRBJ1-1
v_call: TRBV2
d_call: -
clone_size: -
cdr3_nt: TGTGCCAGCAAGGGTAGGGCAGAACGGGACACTGAAGCTTTCTTT
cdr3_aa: CASKGRAERDTEAFF

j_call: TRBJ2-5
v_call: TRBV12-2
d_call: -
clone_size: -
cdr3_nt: TGTGCAAGTCGCTCGGGGACTCCAGGTATAGAGACCCAGTACTTC
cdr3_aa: CASRSGTPGIETQYF

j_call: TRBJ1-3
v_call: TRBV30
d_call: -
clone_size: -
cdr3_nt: TGTGCCTGGTCCTCCGGGTCTGGAAACACCATATATTTT
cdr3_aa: CAWSSGSGNTIYF

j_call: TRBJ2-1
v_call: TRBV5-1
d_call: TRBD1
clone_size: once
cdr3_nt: TGCGCCAGCAGACTCGGACAGGGGTCCTACAATGAGCAGTTCTTC
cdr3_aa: CASRLGQGSYNEQFF

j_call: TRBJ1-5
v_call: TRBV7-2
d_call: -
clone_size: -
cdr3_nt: TGTGCCAGCAGCTTCAAAAGGGATCAGCCCCAGCATTTT
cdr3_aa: CASSFKRDQPQHF

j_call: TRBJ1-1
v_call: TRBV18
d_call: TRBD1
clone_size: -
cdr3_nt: TGTGCCAGCTCACCGACAGGGGGCTCGACTGAAGCTTTCTTT
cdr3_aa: CASSPTGGSTEAFF

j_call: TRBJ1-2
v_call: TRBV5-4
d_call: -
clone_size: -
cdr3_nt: TGTGCCAGCAGCTTGGGCACCTCGCTCTATGGCTACACCTTC
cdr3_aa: CASSLGTSLYGYTF

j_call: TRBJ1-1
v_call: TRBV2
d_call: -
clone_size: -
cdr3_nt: TGTGCCTGGGGGCGAGGCCTGGGGAACACTGAAGCTTTCTTT
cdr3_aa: CAWGRGLGNTEAFF

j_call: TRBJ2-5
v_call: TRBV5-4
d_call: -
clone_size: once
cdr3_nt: TGTGCCAGCAGCTGGGGACCTTTAGAGACCCAGTACTTC
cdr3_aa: CASSWGPLETQYF

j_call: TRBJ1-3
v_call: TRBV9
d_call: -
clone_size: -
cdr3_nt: TGTGCCAGCAGCGTGGGGGCCACCTCTGGAAACACCATATATTTT
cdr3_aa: CASSVGATSGNTIYF

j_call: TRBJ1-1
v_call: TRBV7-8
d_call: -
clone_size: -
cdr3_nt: TGTGCCAGCAGCTTAGGTGTAGGACTGGAAGCTTTCTTT
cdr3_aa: CASSLGVGLEAFF

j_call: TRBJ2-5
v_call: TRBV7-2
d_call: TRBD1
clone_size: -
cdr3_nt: TGTGCCAGCAGCCCGGTGGGGCAGGGGGTAGGGGAGACCCAGTACTTC
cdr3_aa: CASSPVGQGVGETQYF

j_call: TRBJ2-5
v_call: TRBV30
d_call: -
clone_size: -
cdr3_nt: TGTGCCTGGAGTCCCACCCAAGAGACCCAGTACTTC
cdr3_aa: CAWSPTQETQYF

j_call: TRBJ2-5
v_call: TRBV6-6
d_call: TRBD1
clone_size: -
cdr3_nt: TGTGCCAGCAGTTACGGGACAGGGGTGGAGACCCAGTACTTC
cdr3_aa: CASSYGTGVETQYF

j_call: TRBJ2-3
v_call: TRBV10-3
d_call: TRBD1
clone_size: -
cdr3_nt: TGTGCCATCAGTGGGTACAGGGGGCCCACAGATACGCAGTATTTT
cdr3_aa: CAISGYRGPTDTQYF

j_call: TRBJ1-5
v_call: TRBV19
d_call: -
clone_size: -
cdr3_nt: TGTGCCAGTAGTATTGGCAGGGCAAGCAATCAGCCCCAGCATTTT
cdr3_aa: CASSIGRASNQPQHF

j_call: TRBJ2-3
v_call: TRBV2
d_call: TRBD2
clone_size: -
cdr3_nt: TGTGCCAGCAGGGCTAGACTAGCGTACACAGATACGCAGTATTTT
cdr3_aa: CASRARLAYTDTQYF

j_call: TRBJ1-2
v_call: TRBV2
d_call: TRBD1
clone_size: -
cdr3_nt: TGTGCCAGCCCAGGGACAGATTCTTATGGCTACACCTTC
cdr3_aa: CASPGTDSYGYTF

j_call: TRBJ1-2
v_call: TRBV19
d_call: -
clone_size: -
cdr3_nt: TGTGCCAGTACCGAGTATGGGGACCCACCCCGGGGCTACACCTTC
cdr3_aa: CASTEYGDPPRGYTF

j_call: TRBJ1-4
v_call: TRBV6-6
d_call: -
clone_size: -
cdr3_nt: TGTGCCAGCAGTTACAGGGAAATTAATGAAAAACTGTTTTTT
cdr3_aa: CASSYREINEKLFF

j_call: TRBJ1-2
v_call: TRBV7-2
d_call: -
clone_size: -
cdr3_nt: TGTGCCAGCAGCTTAGGCGGGGAGGGCTACACCTTC
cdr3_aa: CASSLGGEGYTF

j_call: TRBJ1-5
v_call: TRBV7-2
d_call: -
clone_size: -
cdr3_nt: TGTGCCAGCAGCTTACAAGGCGGACAGATTTATCAGCCCCAGCATTTT
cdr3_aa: CASSLQGGQIYQPQHF

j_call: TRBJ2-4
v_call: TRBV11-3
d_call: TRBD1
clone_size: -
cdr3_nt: TGTGCCAGCAGCTCCGGACAGGGTGGGGACATTCAGTACTTC
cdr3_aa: CASSSGQGGDIQYF

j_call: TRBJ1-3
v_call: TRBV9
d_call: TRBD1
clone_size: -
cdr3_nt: TGTGCCAGCAGCCCAGGGACAGGGACGGGGAACACCATATATTTT
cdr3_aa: CASSPGTGTGNTIYF

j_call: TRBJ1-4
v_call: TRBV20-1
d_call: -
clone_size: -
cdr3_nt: TGCAGTGCTAAACTTAATGAAAAACTGTTTTTT
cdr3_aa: CSAKLNEKLFF

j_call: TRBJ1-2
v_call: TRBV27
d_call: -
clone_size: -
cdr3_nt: TGTGCCAGCAGTTACTCTACGACCCATGGCTACACCTTC
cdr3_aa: CASSYSTTHGYTF

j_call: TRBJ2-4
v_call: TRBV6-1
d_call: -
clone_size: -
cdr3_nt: TGTGCCAGCAGTCCCCCCGGAGGGACAGTAAACATTCAGTACTTC
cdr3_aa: CASSPPGGTVNIQYF

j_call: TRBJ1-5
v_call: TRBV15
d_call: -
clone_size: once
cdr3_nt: TGTGCCACCAGCAGTCCTGGAGCAGGTCTTTATAGCAATCAGCCCCAGCATTTT
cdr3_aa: CATSSPGAGLYSNQPQHF

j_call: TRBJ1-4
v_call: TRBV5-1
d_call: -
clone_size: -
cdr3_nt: TGCGCCAGCAGCTTGGGGGGCCCCAATGAAAAACTGTTTTTT
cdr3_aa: CASSLGGPNEKLFF

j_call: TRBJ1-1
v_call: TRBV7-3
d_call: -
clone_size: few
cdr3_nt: TGTGCCAGCAGCTCAAGTAACACTGAAGCTTTCTTT
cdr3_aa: CASSSSNTEAFF